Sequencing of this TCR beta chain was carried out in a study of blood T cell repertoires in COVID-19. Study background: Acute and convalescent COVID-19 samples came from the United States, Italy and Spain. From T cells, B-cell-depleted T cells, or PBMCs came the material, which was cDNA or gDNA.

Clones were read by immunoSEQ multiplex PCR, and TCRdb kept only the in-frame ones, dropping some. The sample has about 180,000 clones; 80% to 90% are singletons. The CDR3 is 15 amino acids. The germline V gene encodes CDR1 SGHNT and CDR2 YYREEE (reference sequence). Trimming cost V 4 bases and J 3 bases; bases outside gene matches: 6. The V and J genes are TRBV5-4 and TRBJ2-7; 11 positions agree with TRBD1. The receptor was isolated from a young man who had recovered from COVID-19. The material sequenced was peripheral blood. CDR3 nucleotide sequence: TGTGCCAGCAGCGTCGGGACAGGGGGATACTACGAGCAGTACTTC. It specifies CASSVGTGGYYEQYF.